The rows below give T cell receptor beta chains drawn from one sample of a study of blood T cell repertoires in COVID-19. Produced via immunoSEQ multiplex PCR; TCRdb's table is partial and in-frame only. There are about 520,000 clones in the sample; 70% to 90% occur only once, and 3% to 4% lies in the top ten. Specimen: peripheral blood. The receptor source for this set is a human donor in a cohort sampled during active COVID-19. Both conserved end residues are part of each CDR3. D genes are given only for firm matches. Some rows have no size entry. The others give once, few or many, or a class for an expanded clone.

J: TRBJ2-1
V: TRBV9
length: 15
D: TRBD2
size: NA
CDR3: CASSAGTSGRNEQFF
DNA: TGTGCCAGCAGCGCCGGGACTAGCGGGAGAAATGAGCAGTTCTTC

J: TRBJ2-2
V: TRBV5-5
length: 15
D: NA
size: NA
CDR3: CASSEVRIDTGELFF
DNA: TGTGCCAGCAGTGAAGTCAGGATCGACACCGGGGAGCTGTTTTTT

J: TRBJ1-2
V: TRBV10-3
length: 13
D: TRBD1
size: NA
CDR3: CAISEDRAEGYTF
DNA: TGTGCCATCAGTGAGGACAGGGCGGAGGGCTACACCTTC

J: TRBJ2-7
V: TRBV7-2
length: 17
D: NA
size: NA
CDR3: CASSLGGSGRVSYEQYF
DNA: TGTGCCAGCAGCTTAGGTGGTTCAGGCAGGGTCTCCTACGAGCAGTACTTC

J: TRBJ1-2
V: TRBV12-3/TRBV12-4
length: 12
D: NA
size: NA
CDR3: CASSSAAWGYTF
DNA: TGTGCCAGCAGTTCAGCAGCGTGGGGCTACACCTTC

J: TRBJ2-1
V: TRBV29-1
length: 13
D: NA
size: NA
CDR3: CSVDGSSYNEQFF
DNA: TGCAGCGTTGACGGGAGCTCCTACAATGAGCAGTTCTTC

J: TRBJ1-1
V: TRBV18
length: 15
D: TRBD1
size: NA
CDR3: CASSPPGTASTEAFF
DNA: TGTGCCAGCTCACCGCCCGGGACAGCGTCCACTGAAGCTTTCTTT

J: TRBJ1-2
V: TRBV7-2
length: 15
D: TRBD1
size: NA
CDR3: CASRDPGQGTYGYTF
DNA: TGTGCCAGCAGGGACCCGGGACAGGGGACCTATGGCTACACCTTC

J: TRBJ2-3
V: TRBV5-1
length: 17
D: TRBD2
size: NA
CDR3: CASSYTSGPPSTDTQYF
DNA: TGCGCCAGCAGCTACACTAGCGGTCCCCCTAGCACAGATACGCAGTATTTT

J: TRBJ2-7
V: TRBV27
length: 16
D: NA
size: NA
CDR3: CASSLTLRGFSDEQYF
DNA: TGTGCCAGCAGTTTAACCCTTCGGGGATTTTCGGACGAGCAGTACTTC

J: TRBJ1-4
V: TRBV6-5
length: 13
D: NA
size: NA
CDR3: CASRRATNEKLFF
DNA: TGTGCCAGCCGGAGGGCGACTAATGAAAAACTGTTTTTT

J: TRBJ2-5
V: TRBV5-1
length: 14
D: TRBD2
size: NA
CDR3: CASSLPGGGETQYF
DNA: TGCGCCAGCTCGCTCCCGGGCGGGGGGGAGACCCAGTACTTC

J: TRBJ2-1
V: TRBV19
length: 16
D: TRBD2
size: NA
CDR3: CASSITSGRPYNEQFF
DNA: TGTGCCAGTAGTATCACTAGCGGGAGACCCTACAATGAGCAGTTCTTC

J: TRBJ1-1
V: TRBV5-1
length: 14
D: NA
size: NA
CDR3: CASSQGGGFTEAFF
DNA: TGCGCCAGCAGTCAGGGCGGCGGCTTCACTGAAGCTTTCTTT

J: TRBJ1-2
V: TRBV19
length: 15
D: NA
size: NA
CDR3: CASSIDRRRAGGYTF
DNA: TGTGCCAGTAGTATAGATCGTCGGAGGGCCGGTGGCTACACCTTC

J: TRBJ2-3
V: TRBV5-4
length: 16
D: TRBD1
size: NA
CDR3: CASSWDREMVLDTQYF
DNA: TGTGCCAGCAGCTGGGACAGGGAAATGGTACTAGATACGCAGTATTTT

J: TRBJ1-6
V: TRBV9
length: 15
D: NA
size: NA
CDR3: CASSVSSGDNSPLHF
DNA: TGTGCCAGCAGCGTAAGTTCAGGGGATAATTCACCCCTCCACTTT

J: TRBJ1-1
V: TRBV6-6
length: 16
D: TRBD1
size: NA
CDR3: CASSSPTGAVVSEAFF
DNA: TGTGCCAGCAGTTCCCCGACAGGGGCCGTTGTCTCCGAAGCTTTCTTT

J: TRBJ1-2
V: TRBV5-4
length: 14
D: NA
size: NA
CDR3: CASSRHPANYGYTF
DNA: TGTGCCAGCAGCAGACACCCAGCTAACTATGGCTACACCTTC

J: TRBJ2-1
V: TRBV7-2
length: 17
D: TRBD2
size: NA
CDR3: CASSRGSGTPSYNEQFF
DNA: TGTGCCAGCAGTCGAGGTAGCGGGACCCCCTCCTACAATGAGCAGTTCTTC

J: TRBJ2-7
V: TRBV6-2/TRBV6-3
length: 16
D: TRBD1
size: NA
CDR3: CASSYSRTGPGYEQYF
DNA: TGTGCCAGCAGTTACTCTCGGACAGGTCCGGGCTACGAGCAGTACTTC

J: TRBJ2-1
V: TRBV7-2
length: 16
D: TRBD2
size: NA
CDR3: CASSLGSSGSYNEQFF
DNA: TGTGCCAGCAGCTTAGGGTCTAGCGGGAGCTACAATGAGCAGTTCTTC

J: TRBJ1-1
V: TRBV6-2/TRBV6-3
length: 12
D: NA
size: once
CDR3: CASSNSRTEAFF
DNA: TGTGCCAGCAGTAATAGTCGTACTGAAGCTTTCTTT

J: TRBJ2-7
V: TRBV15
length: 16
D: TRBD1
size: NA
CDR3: CATSRGRGQGLYEQYF
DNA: TGTGCCACCAGCAGAGGGCGAGGACAGGGGCTCTACGAGCAGTACTTC